This is a list of T cell receptor beta chains from one sample in a study of shared clonotypes between healthy human individuals. The assay was immunoSEQ multiplex PCR, and TCRdb's table has in-frame clones only and misses some. The sample includes approximately 1.4 million clones, 95% to 99% of them seen just once. Sequencing was performed on naive CD4+ T cells sorted from blood. These receptors came from a man aged 25-45 years in good health. CDR3s include the opening cysteine and the closing phenylalanine or tryptophan. The D gene is left open where the match is weak. Size tells how often a clone was seen (once, few, many) or the class of an expanded clone, and some rows leave it out.

V gene,D gene,clone size,CDR3 length,J gene,CDR3 protein,CDR3 DNA
TRBV4-1,TRBD1,NA,16,TRBJ2-7,CASSQAGTGALYEQYF,TGCGCCAGCAGCCAAGCGGGGACAGGGGCCCTCTACGAGCAGTACTTC
TRBV28,NA,NA,16,TRBJ2-1,CASTERTPSSYNEQFF,TGTGCCAGCACCGAGAGGACTCCGAGCTCCTACAATGAGCAGTTCTTC
TRBV5-5,NA,NA,12,TRBJ2-7,CASSLVSYEQYF,TGTGCCAGCAGCCTGGTCTCCTACGAGCAGTACTTC
TRBV11-2,NA,NA,15,TRBJ2-7,CASSLESFVTYEQYF,TGTGCCAGCAGCTTAGAGTCATTTGTAACCTACGAGCAGTACTTC
TRBV30,NA,NA,14,TRBJ2-7,CAWKVSYSSYEQYF,TGTGCCTGGAAAGTTAGTTACTCATCCTACGAGCAGTACTTC
TRBV15,NA,NA,15,TRBJ1-5,CATRLTGLSNQPQHF,TGTGCCACTAGATTAACAGGGTTGAGCAATCAGCCCCAGCATTTT
TRBV2,NA,once,13,TRBJ2-7,CASTRAGTPEQYF,TGTGCCAGCACCAGGGCGGGGACACCAGAGCAGTACTTC
TRBV10-1,NA,NA,14,TRBJ2-3,CASEGPASTDTQYF,TGCGCCAGCGAAGGCCCAGCTAGCACAGATACGCAGTATTTT
TRBV7-6,TRBD2,NA,16,TRBJ2-3,CASSLGAGGNTDTQYF,TGTGCCAGCAGCTTAGGGGCGGGAGGGAACACAGATACGCAGTATTTT
TRBV7-9,NA,NA,12,TRBJ2-7,CASSSSSYEQYF,TGTGCCAGCAGCTCCTCCTCCTACGAGCAGTACTTC
TRBV4-1,NA,NA,15,TRBJ1-5,CASSQEGTIYQPQHF,TGCGCCAGCAGCCAAGAGGGGACAATTTATCAGCCCCAGCATTTT
TRBV7-8,TRBD2,NA,16,TRBJ2-7,CASSPGLALSSYEQYF,TGTGCCAGCAGCCCCGGACTAGCGCTTAGCTCCTACGAGCAGTACTTC
TRBV5-1,NA,NA,13,TRBJ2-7,CASSQGGSYEQYF,TGCGCCAGCAGCCAGGGGGGCTCCTACGAGCAGTACTTC
TRBV18,NA,NA,13,TRBJ1-4,CASSPDANEKLFF,TGTGCCAGCTCACCGGACGCTAATGAAAAACTGTTTTTT
TRBV28,NA,NA,13,TRBJ1-5,CASSPDSNQPQHF,TGTGCCAGCAGTCCGGACAGTAATCAGCCCCAGCATTTT
TRBV7-8,NA,once,14,TRBJ1-5,CASSLREGPQPQHF,TGTGCCAGCAGCTTAAGGGAAGGGCCACAGCCCCAGCATTTT
TRBV15,TRBD1,NA,17,TRBJ1-4,CATSRVGRGSTNEKLFF,TGTGCCACCAGCAGAGTTGGCAGGGGGTCAACTAATGAAAAACTGTTTTTT
TRBV10-1,TRBD1,NA,14,TRBJ1-5,CASSESGQGEPQHF,TGCGCCAGCAGTGAGTCGGGACAGGGTGAGCCCCAGCATTTT
TRBV7-3,TRBD2,NA,14,TRBJ2-7,CASSPGLAGSEQYF,TGTGCCAGCAGCCCGGGACTAGCGGGAAGTGAGCAGTACTTC
TRBV2,TRBD1,NA,14,TRBJ1-2,CASSERGQYYGYTF,TGTGCCAGCAGTGAAAGGGGACAGTACTATGGCTACACCTTC
TRBV5-4,NA,once,14,TRBJ2-7,CASSLGGVAYEQYF,TGTGCCAGCAGCTTAGGGGGGGTGGCTTACGAGCAGTACTTC
TRBV6-1,NA,once,14,TRBJ2-5,CAGRYRVSQETQYF,TGTGCCGGTCGATACAGGGTATCCCAAGAGACCCAGTACTTC
TRBV9,NA,NA,16,TRBJ2-5,CASSVDGRTLQETQYF,TGTGCCAGCAGCGTAGACGGGCGGACCCTCCAAGAGACCCAGTACTTC
TRBV5-1,NA,NA,15,TRBJ2-7,CASSSRPSGSYEQYF,TGCGCCAGCAGCTCCAGGCCGTCGGGCTCCTACGAGCAGTACTTC
TRBV9,TRBD1,NA,16,TRBJ1-2,CASSVAPKDRDDGYTF,TGTGCCAGCAGCGTAGCTCCCAAGGACAGGGACGATGGCTACACCTTC
TRBV5-1,NA,once,16,TRBJ2-7,CASRAGPPENFYEQYF,TGCGCCAGCAGGGCGGGACCCCCGGAAAACTTCTACGAGCAGTACTTC
TRBV7-2,NA,once,13,TRBJ1-1,CASSLGRLTEAFF,TGTGCCAGCAGCTTAGGCCGGCTCACTGAAGCTTTCTTT
TRBV5-4,NA,NA,15,TRBJ1-1,CASSSNLDSHTEAFF,TGTGCCAGCAGCTCCAATCTGGACAGCCACACTGAAGCTTTCTTT
TRBV28,NA,NA,11,TRBJ2-7,CASRDPYEQYF,TGTGCCAGCAGGGACCCATACGAGCAGTACTTC
TRBV29-1,NA,NA,14,TRBJ2-3,CSAGTNTLTDTQYF,TGCAGCGCTGGGACCAATACCCTCACAGATACGCAGTATTTT
TRBV19,TRBD1,NA,15,TRBJ1-2,CASSITNRGLYGYTF,TGTGCCAGTAGTATTACGAACAGGGGGCTCTATGGCTACACCTTC
TRBV2,TRBD2,once,13,TRBJ2-7,CASSSGRANEQYF,TGTGCCAGCAGTAGCGGGAGGGCCAACGAGCAGTACTTC
TRBV28,NA,NA,17,TRBJ1-2,CASTGPGQEEFRYGYTF,TGTGCCAGCACCGGACCGGGACAAGAAGAATTCCGATATGGCTACACCTTC
TRBV11-3,TRBD1,once,14,TRBJ2-1,CASSQDRDYNEQFF,TGTGCCAGCAGCCAAGACAGGGATTACAATGAGCAGTTCTTC
TRBV5-1,TRBD1,NA,14,TRBJ1-4,CASSSTGSDEKLFF,TGCGCCAGCAGCTCGACAGGGTCGGATGAAAAACTGTTTTTT
TRBV7-7,NA,NA,15,TRBJ2-3,CASSSGVVGTDTQYF,TGTGCCAGCAGCTCCGGTGTGGTTGGCACAGATACGCAGTATTTT
TRBV10-2,NA,NA,16,TRBJ1-3,CASSGAITPSGNTIYF,TGCGCCAGCAGTGGGGCCATTACACCTTCTGGAAACACCATATATTTT
TRBV7-6,TRBD2,NA,17,TRBJ2-5,CASSLGVGTSGQETQYF,TGTGCCAGCAGCTTAGGGGTCGGGACTAGCGGCCAAGAGACCCAGTACTTC
TRBV19,TRBD2,NA,17,TRBJ2-7,CASSIASTGLAGGEQYF,TGTGCCAGTAGTATCGCTAGTACCGGACTAGCGGGAGGCGAGCAGTACTTC
TRBV9,NA,NA,14,TRBJ2-3,CASSAAAGTDTQYF,TGTGCCAGCAGCGCCGCAGCGGGCACAGATACGCAGTATTTT
TRBV7-9,NA,NA,17,TRBJ2-7,CASSPPGFPTTIYEQYF,TGTGCCAGCAGCCCCCCCGGGTTTCCAACCACAATCTACGAGCAGTACTTC
TRBV7-2,TRBD1,NA,14,TRBJ2-2,CASSPEGAAGELFF,TGTGCCAGCAGCCCAGAGGGGGCAGCCGGGGAGCTGTTTTTT
TRBV2,NA,once,12,TRBJ1-1,CASGVLRTEAFF,TGTGCCAGCGGGGTCCTTCGAACTGAAGCTTTCTTT
TRBV25-1,NA,NA,14,TRBJ2-5,CASSDGGNRKTQYF,TGTGCCAGCAGTGATGGGGGTAATCGGAAGACCCAGTACTTC
TRBV9,NA,NA,11,TRBJ1-2,CASKYMGGYTF,TGTGCCAGCAAGTATATGGGTGGCTACACCTTC
TRBV5-1,NA,NA,15,TRBJ2-6,CASSSGDLGANVLTF,TGCGCCAGCAGCTCAGGGGATTTGGGGGCCAACGTCCTGACTTTC
TRBV7-8,TRBD1,NA,16,TRBJ2-3,CASRSGTGGITDTQYF,TGTGCCAGCAGGTCCGGGACAGGGGGGATCACAGATACGCAGTATTTT
TRBV29-1,NA,once,11,TRBJ1-2,CSVELARGYTF,TGCAGCGTTGAATTGGCCCGGGGCTACACCTTC
TRBV11-3,NA,NA,11,TRBJ1-4,CASSWRKGMFF,TGTGCCAGCAGCTGGCGGAAGGGAATGTTTTTT
TRBV7-3,NA,NA,14,TRBJ1-3,CASSLLTRGNTIYF,TGTGCCAGCAGCTTGCTCACCCGAGGAAACACCATATATTTT
TRBV28,NA,NA,15,TRBJ2-1,CASTGTGSSYNEQFF,TGTGCCAGCACCGGTACAGGGAGCTCCTACAATGAGCAGTTCTTC
TRBV29-1,NA,NA,13,TRBJ2-1,CSVGGDNQNEQFF,TGCAGCGTTGGCGGGGACAACCAAAATGAGCAGTTCTTC
TRBV20-1,NA,NA,11,TRBJ1-4,CSADRGEGGFF,TGCAGTGCCGACCGGGGGGAGGGCGGGTTTTTT
TRBV28,NA,NA,11,TRBJ2-5,CASSFQETQYF,TGTGCCAGCAGTTTTCAAGAGACCCAGTACTTC
TRBV20-1,NA,NA,11,TRBJ2-7,CSAKGPYEQYF,TGCAGTGCTAAGGGACCTTACGAGCAGTACTTC
TRBV7-3,TRBD1,NA,14,TRBJ2-5,CASSLTGGQETQYF,TGTGCCAGCAGCCTGACAGGGGGCCAAGAGACCCAGTACTTC